Included here is one T cell receptor beta chain sequence, with context. The antigen is unknown. TCRdb's table, derived via immunoSEQ multiplex PCR, lists solely in-frame clones and lacks some. The sample lists 20,000 or so clones; roughly 80% were seen once. This sample stems from a study of OX40 agonist ivuxolimab in advanced cancers. About the research overall: Treatment received earlier with anti-PD-1, anti-PD-L1 or anti-CTLA-4 agents was allowed, and 40% had some. General observations from the study: There were also nonresponders showing low normalized T-cell clonal expansion.

CDR3 size: 15 residues. Trimming removed 4 bases at V and 6 bases at J, with 16 bases between. The germline V gene encodes CDR1 SGHAT and CDR2 FQDESV (reference sequence). This chain uses TRBV11-1 with TRBJ2-1; D perhaps matches TRBD1 (5 bases). The starting material was CD4+ or CD8+ T cells sorted from blood, obtained in a trial of the OX40 agonist ivuxolimab. This TCR came from an adult with an advanced solid tumor such as melanoma, head and neck, liver or kidney cancer. The DNA of the CDR3 is TGTGCCAGCAGCTGGGGCTCTCTATTCGCCAATGAGCAGTTCTTC. Its protein product is CASSWGSLFANEQFF.